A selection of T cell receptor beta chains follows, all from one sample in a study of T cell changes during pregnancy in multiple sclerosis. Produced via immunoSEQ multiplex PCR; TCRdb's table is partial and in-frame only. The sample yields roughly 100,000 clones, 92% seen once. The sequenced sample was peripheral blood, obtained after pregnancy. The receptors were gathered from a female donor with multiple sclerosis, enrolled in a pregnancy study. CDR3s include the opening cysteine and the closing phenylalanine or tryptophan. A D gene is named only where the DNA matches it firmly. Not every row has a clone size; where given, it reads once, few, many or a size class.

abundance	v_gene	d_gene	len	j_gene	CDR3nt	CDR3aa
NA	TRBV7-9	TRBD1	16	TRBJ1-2	TGTGCCAGCAGCTCAACCGGGACAGGGGTATTTGGTGGCTACACCTTC	CASSSTGTGVFGGYTF
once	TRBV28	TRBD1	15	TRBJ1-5	TGTGCCAGCAGTTTAGGACAGGGGACGAGTCAGCCCCAGCATTTT	CASSLGQGTSQPQHF
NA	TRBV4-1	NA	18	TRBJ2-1	TGCGCCAGCAGCCAAGGGGACTCCCGGGGGACAGACCACAATGAGCAGTTCTTC	CASSQGDSRGTDHNEQFF
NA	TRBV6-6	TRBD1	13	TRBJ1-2	TGTGCCAGCAGAGACAGGGGGAGCTATGGCTACACCTTC	CASRDRGSYGYTF
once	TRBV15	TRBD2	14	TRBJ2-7	TGTGCCACCAGCATCGGGACTAGCGCCTACGAGCAGTACTTC	CATSIGTSAYEQYF
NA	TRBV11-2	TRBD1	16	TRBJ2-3	TGTGCCAGCAGCTTAGTTGCAGGGGGCCCCACAGATACGCAGTATTTT	CASSLVAGGPTDTQYF
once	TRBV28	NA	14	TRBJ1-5	TGTGCCAGCACCCTACACAACTCGGGACAGCCCCAGCATTTT	CASTLHNSGQPQHF
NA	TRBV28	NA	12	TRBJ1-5	TGTGCCAGCCACCGTCAACAGGGACCCCAGCATTTT	CASHRQQGPQHF
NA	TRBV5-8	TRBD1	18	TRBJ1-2	TGTGCCAGCAGCCTTATCGGGACAGCACGTATAAAAACTTATGGCTACACCTTC	CASSLIGTARIKTYGYTF
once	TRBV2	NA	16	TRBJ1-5	TGTGCCAGCAGTTTGGCCGGCAGGTATAGCAATCAGCCCCAGCATTTT	CASSLAGRYSNQPQHF
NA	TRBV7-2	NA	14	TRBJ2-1	TGTGCCAGCAGCCCCCGGACTGATCGCAATGAGCAGTTCTTC	CASSPRTDRNEQFF
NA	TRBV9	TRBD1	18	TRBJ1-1	TGTGCCAGCAGCCCTACGACAGGGGGAGGGGGTATGAACACTGAAGCTTTCTTT	CASSPTTGGGGMNTEAFF
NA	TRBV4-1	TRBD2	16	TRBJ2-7	TGCGCCAGCAGCCAAGCGGGGGGGCCAGGAGGATACGAGCAGTACTTC	CASSQAGGPGGYEQYF
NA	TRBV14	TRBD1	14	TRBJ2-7	TGTGCCAGCAGCCCGGGACAGGGTTGGTACGAGCAGTACTTC	CASSPGQGWYEQYF
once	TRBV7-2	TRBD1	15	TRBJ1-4	TGTGCCAGCAGCCTTGGCACAGGGGGGGATGAAAAACTGTTTTTT	CASSLGTGGDEKLFF
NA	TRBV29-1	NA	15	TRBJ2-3	TGCAGCGCCCGGGATCCCTTCCGCGGCACAGATACGCAGTATTTT	CSARDPFRGTDTQYF
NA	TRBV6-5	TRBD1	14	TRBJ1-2	TGTGCCAGCAGTCCTACAGGGGGGGAGGGTGGCTACACCTTC	CASSPTGGEGGYTF
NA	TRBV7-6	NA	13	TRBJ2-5	TGTGCCAGCAGCTTGTTTACTTTTGAGACCCAGTACTTC	CASSLFTFETQYF
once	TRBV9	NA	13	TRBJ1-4	TGTGCCAGCAGCCCCTCGGGAGGTGAAAAACTGTTTTTT	CASSPSGGEKLFF
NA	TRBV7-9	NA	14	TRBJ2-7	TGTGCCAGCAGCCCGAGATCAGGGAAAGACGAGCAGTACTTC	CASSPRSGKDEQYF
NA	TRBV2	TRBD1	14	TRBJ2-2	TGTGCCAGCTCGGGACAGGGGAACACCGGGGAGCTGTTTTTT	CASSGQGNTGELFF
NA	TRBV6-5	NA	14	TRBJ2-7	TGTGCCAGCAGTTTCCATGGACAGCCCTACGAGCAGTACTTC	CASSFHGQPYEQYF
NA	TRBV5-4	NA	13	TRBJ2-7	TGTGCCAGCAGTCCCCTTATCGGAGACGAGCAGTACTTC	CASSPLIGDEQYF
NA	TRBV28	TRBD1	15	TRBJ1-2	TGTGCCAGCAGCCTTCAGACAGGGTTCAACTATGGCTACACCTTC	CASSLQTGFNYGYTF
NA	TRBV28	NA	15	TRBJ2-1	TGTGCCAGCAGTTCAATCCGAGGGACTTCCCATGAGCAGTTCTTC	CASSSIRGTSHEQFF
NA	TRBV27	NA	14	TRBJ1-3	TGTGCCAGCAGTTTCGGGGGGATTGGAAACACCATATATTTT	CASSFGGIGNTIYF
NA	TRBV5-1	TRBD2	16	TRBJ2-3	TGCGCCAGCAGCTTATCGGGGGGGGCCATGACAGATACGCAGTATTTT	CASSLSGGAMTDTQYF
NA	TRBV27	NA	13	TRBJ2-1	TGTGCCAGCAGGACGGACAGCTACAATGAGCAGTTCTTC	CASRTDSYNEQFF
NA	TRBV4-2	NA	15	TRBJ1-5	TGTGCCAGCAGCCAAGGGTTGGGGGGAGATCAGCCCCAGCATTTT	CASSQGLGGDQPQHF
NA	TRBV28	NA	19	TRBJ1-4	TGTGCCAGCAGTTTAGGAGGGCCAGGGACTAAAGGAACTAATGAAAAACTGTTTTTT	CASSLGGPGTKGTNEKLFF
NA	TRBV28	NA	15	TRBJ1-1	TGTGCCAGCAGTTTACCCCCGGCGGGACGGACTGAAGCTTTCTTT	CASSLPPAGRTEAFF
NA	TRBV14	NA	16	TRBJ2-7	TGTGCCAGCAGCCAGCGAGGACAGAGTTATCACTACGAGCAGTACTTC	CASSQRGQSYHYEQYF
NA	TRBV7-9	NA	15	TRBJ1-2	TGTGCCAGCAGCGGGAGTTCCAGGGGTAGGAATGGCTACACCTTC	CASSGSSRGRNGYTF
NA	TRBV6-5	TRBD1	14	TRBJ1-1	TGTGCCAGCAGTTACAAGGGACAGACATTTGAAGCTTTCTTT	CASSYKGQTFEAFF
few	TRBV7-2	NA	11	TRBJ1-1	TGTGCCAGCAGCTTACGGGCTGAAGCTTTCTTT	CASSLRAEAFF
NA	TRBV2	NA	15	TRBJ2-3	TGTGCCAGCAGTGAACAAGGACTAAAGGGAGATACGCAGTATTTT	CASSEQGLKGDTQYF
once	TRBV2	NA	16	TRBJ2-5	TGTGCCAGCAGGAGAGAGATGGGACTGCGGGGAGAGACCCAGTACTTC	CASRREMGLRGETQYF
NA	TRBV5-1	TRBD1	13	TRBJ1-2	TGCGCCAGCAGCTTGGGGACAGGGAATGGCTACACCTTC	CASSLGTGNGYTF
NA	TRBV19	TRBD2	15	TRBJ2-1	TGTGCCAGTAGTAGGGCTAGCGGGAGTTACAATGAGCAGTTCTTC	CASSRASGSYNEQFF
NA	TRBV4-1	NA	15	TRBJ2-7	TGCGCCAGCAGCCAAGTTACAGGGGAGGCCTACGAGCAGTACTTC	CASSQVTGEAYEQYF
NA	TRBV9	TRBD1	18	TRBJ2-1	TGTGCCAGCAGCCCCTCTTGGGGAACAGGGGGCGCGTACAATGAGCAGTTCTTC	CASSPSWGTGGAYNEQFF
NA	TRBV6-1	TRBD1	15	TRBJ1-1	TGTGCCAGCAGACTCGGGACAGCACGGAACACTGAAGCTTTCTTT	CASRLGTARNTEAFF
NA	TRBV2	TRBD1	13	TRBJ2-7	TGTGCCAGCTCGACAGGGGGGACCTACGAGCAGTACTTC	CASSTGGTYEQYF
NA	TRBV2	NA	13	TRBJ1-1	TGTGCCAGCCCCAAGGGGGATGGGACTGAAGCTTTCTTT	CASPKGDGTEAFF
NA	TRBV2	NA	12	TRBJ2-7	TGTGCCAGCAGGACGGGGACTCGCGAGCAGTACTTC	CASRTGTREQYF
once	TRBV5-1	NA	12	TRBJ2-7	TGCGCCAGCAGCTTTGACAGTTACGAGCAGTACTTC	CASSFDSYEQYF
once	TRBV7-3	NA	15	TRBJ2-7	TGTGCCAGCAGCTTAAGTTCAGGGAGGTTGGACGAGCAGTACTTC	CASSLSSGRLDEQYF